This TCR beta chain was captured by sequencing in a study of blood T cells in healthy people across ages. Study at large: About one barcoded beta molecule was captured per two T cells (by template switching).

It was with a sample-barcoded 5' primer and a J-beta primer mix that a second PCR of about 7 to 12 cycles was run. Via MiXCR, TCRdb re-called the 5' RACE reads, giving one row per CDR3 protein. The sample gives roughly 1,500,000 distinct CDR3 sequences, 30% to 35% of which show up once; about 11% is in the top ten. This CDR3 region has 14 residues. V lost 8 bases and J 1 base, leaving 12 bases between the germline ends. Germline CDR1 is MNHNS and CDR2 is SASEGT. This chain connects TRBV6-1 to TRBJ2-1, with D possibly matching TRBD2 (5 bases). Sequencing was done on a sample of blood. This TCR came from a woman in her 30s in good health. CDR3 loop: CASFPGGSYNEQFF. For the CDR3, the DNA is TGTGCCAGCTTCCCGGGCGGGTCCTACAATGAGCAGTTCTTC.